The clone carrying this TCR beta chain has ten or more counts. This specimen belongs to a study of Graves' ophthalmopathy and Graves' hyperthyroidism. For repertoire sequencing, the TCR beta CDR3 regions were amplified from RNA transcripts. HTBI-primed RT-PCR formed the first round, and a multiplex PCR formed the second. TCRdb itself ran the multiplex PCR reads through MiXCR, one entry per CDR3 protein. Here the sample spans 400,000 or so distinct CDR3 sequences, about 18% being singletons. Germline values: CDR1 MNHEY, CDR2 SVGAGI. This CDR3 has 16 residues. The ends were cut back, 0 bases at V and 0 bases at J, with 9 bases in the middle.

The chain links TRBV6-5 to TRBJ1-3; the D is unclear. This clonotype was sampled from an adult woman with stable Graves' hyperthyroidism. The sequencing sample was made of peripheral blood. CDR3 bases: TGTGCCAGCAGTTACTCGATATCGTCCTCTGGAAACACCATATATTTT. Translation: CASSYSISSSGNTIYF.